These 23 T cell receptor beta chains share one sample of origin, sequenced in a study of cytomegalovirus exposure and HLA in healthy donors. Using immunoSEQ multiplex PCR, the repertoire was profiled, and TCRdb retains in-frame clones only, with some absent. Among some 120,000 clones listed, roughly 89% were seen once. The sequenced material came from PBMCs. The receptors were gathered from a woman under 30 in good health and CMV-seronegative.

V usage is TRBV4-2 and J usage is TRBJ1-3; D gene unclear. In germline, CDR1 is LGHNA, CDR2 YNFKEQ. The CDR3 is made up of 15 amino acids. V lost 8 bases to trimming and J lost 4 bases, with 18 bases between them. This CDR3 is CASRPLQGRGNTIYF. DNA of the CDR3: TGTGCCAGCCGGCCTTTACAAGGGAGAGGAAACACCATATATTTT.

This clone was counted between two and nine times. This chain links TRBV25-1 with TRBJ1-2; D ambiguous. Trimming removed 6 bases from V and 5 bases from J, with 7 bases in between. The CDR3 covers 11 residues. Per germline, CDR1 MGHDK and CDR2 SYGVNS. CDR3 sequence: CASRTVYGYTF. Here the CDR3 DNA reads TGTGCCAGCAGAACAGTTTATGGCTACACCTTC.

The chain employs TRBV2 and TRBJ1-1; 7 positions match TRBD1. Germline-derived CDR1 and CDR2 are SNHLY and FYNNEI. The CDR3 is made up of 14 amino acids. The V segment lost 9 bases and the J segment 8 bases; nucleotides outside the gene matches: 15. The CDR3 is CARKAGTEREEAFF. CDR3 DNA sequence: TGTGCCAGAAAGGCCGGGACAGAAAGAGAAGAAGCTTTCTTT.

The V and J genes are TRBV28 and TRBJ2-7, with 7 positions matching TRBD2. V lost 2 bases to trimming and J lost 6 bases; unmatched junction nucleotides: 10. The CDR3 extends over 15 amino acids. The germline V gene has CDR1 MDHEN and CDR2 SYDVKM. This CDR3 is CASSLIIGAGPEQYF. In DNA form, the CDR3 reads TGTGCCAGCAGTTTAATTATTGGAGCGGGGCCCGAGCAGTACTTC.

The chain is built from TRBV30 and TRBJ2-7, with unresolved D. Germline CDR1 is GTSNPN and CDR2 is SVGIG (reference sequence). The CDR3 extends over 13 amino acids. V was clipped by 4 bases and J by 2 bases, with 12 bases between them. DNA for the CDR3: TGTGCCTGGAATCCTGGCACCCCCTACGAGCAGTACTTC. Amino acid sequence: CAWNPGTPYEQYF.

The J gene is TRBJ2-7, the V gene TRBV9; possible D gene TRBD2, 5 bases. This CDR3 is 13 amino acids long. The V end lost 0 bases, the J end lost 6 bases, and 10 bases lay between the germline ends. Germline lookup yields CDR1 SGDLS and CDR2 YYNGEE. The CDR3 here is CASSVEIGGEQYF. CDR3 DNA: TGTGCCAGCAGCGTAGAAATAGGAGGCGAGCAGTACTTC.

CDR3 protein: CAFGGGNQPQHF. The CDR3 DNA reads TGTGCCTTCGGGGGGGGCAATCAGCCCCAGCATTTT. The chain uses TRBV6-5 and TRBJ1-5, with D possibly TRBD1 on 5 matching bases. The CDR3 extends over 12 amino acids. Germline assignment: CDR1 MNHEY and CDR2 SVGAGI. Trimming removed 11 bases at V and 2 bases at J, with 10 bases between.

Here the CDR3 reads CASEEGDMPNTEAFF. CDR3 bases: TGTGCCAGTGAAGAAGGGGACATGCCGAACACTGAAGCTTTCTTT. V gene TRBV19 combines with J gene TRBJ1-1; the D gene is possibly TRBD1 (6 bases). The V end lost 8 bases, the J end lost 1 base, and 17 bases lay between the germline ends. Germline lookup yields CDR1 LNHDA and CDR2 SQIVND (reference sequence). This CDR3 has 15 amino acids. Full variable domain (remainder filled in from reference TRBV19 and TRBJ1-1): DGGITQSPKYLFRKEGQNVTLSCEQNLNHDAMYWYRQDPGQGLRLIYYSQIVNDFQKGDIAEGYSVSREKKESFPLTVTSAQKNPTAFYLCASEEGDMPNTEAFFGQGTRLTVV.

The J gene is TRBJ1-1, the V gene TRBV2; the match to TRBD1 covers 7 bases. With V trimmed by 6 bases and J by 3 bases, 4 bases remained unmatched. The CDR3 covers 13 residues. CDR1 and CDR2 from the germline V gene are SNHLY and FYNNEI. The CDR3 is CASSRQGYTEAFF. For the CDR3, the DNA is TGTGCCAGCAGCAGACAGGGATACACTGAAGCTTTCTTT.

This chain connects TRBV6-1 to TRBJ1-1; D is perhaps TRBD1 (5 bases). Germline lookup yields CDR1 MNHNS and CDR2 SASEGT. Trimming pared 10 bases from V and 0 bases from J, leaving 12 bases between. The CDR3 has 13 residues. CDR3 sequence reads: CATAGGMNTEAFF. The DNA of the CDR3 is TGTGCCACCGCCGGGGGGATGAACACTGAAGCTTTCTTT.

Comments on this clone: Sequence at one end of the junction differs from germline and may be a read error. CDR3 in DNA: TGTGCCAGCAGTTCCCCCGGACAGAGCCTTCTCTTC. It codes for CASSSPGQSLLF. The chain carries TRBV6-5 and TRBJ2-1; D is possibly TRBD1 (6 bases). Looked up from germline, CDR1 is MNHEY and CDR2 is SVGAGI. The CDR3 covers 12 residues.

This clone was detected once. The V call is TRBV6-5, the J call TRBJ1-1; D remains unclear. Trimming took off 6 bases at V and 3 bases at J, with 11 bases between the two ends. CDR1 is MNHEY, CDR2 SVGAGI, per germline. The CDR3 extends over 13 amino acids. CDR3 sequence reads: CASSLGGDTEAFF. The CDR3 DNA reads TGTGCCAGCAGCCTGGGAGGAGACACTGAAGCTTTCTTT.

DNA of the CDR3: TGCGCCAGCAGTCGTGACGTTTTAGGGGCGCAAGAGACCCAGTACTTC. Its translation is CASSRDVLGAQETQYF. This chain uses TRBV5-1 with TRBJ2-5; tentative D call: TRBD1 (5 bases). Germline-derived CDR1 and CDR2 are SGHRS and YFSETQ. CDR3 size: 16 residues. Trimming removed 5 bases at V and 2 bases at J, with 19 bases between.

The CDR3 spells CASSDSGTGRTDTQYF. Here the CDR3 DNA reads TGCGCCAGCAGTGACTCCGGGACAGGGAGAACAGATACGCAGTATTTT. J is TRBJ2-3 and V is TRBV10-1; 9 bases map to TRBD1. The CDR3 runs to 16 residues. Looked up from germline, CDR1 is WNHNN and CDR2 is SYGVQD (reference sequence). The J segment lost 3 bases and the V segment lost 3 bases, leaving 7 bases of the junction unmatched.

The chain links TRBV28 to TRBJ1-2; 7 bases line up with TRBD1. V lost 7 bases to trimming and J lost 8 bases; unmatched junction nucleotides: 4. CDR1 and CDR2 (germline): MDHEN, SYDVKM. This CDR3 region has 11 residues. Here the CDR3 reads CASTLQGGYTF. CDR3 nucleotides: TGTGCCAGCACCCTACAGGGGGGCTACACCTTC.

The chain uses TRBV18 and TRBJ2-5, with TRBD2 as a possible D gene (7 bases). V was shortened by 3 bases and J by 2 bases, with 10 bases between the two germline ends. The CDR3 loop spans 14 amino acids. Germline CDR1 and CDR2: KGHSH and LQKENI. This CDR3 is CASSPGGPQETQYF. The CDR3 coding sequence is TGTGCCAGCTCACCGGGGGGGCCTCAAGAGACCCAGTACTTC.

The chain uses TRBV19 and TRBJ2-1; 10 bases agree with TRBD1. This CDR3 contains 14 residues. Germline V gene data show CDR1 as LNHDA and CDR2 as SQIVND (reference sequence). The V gene end was trimmed by 6 bases and the J gene end by 7 bases; junction bases not matched to a gene: 6. The CDR3 spells CASRSGQGTNEQFF. In DNA form, the CDR3 reads TGTGCCAGTAGATCGGGACAGGGGACAAATGAGCAGTTCTTC.

This chain connects TRBV28 to TRBJ1-3; D is uncertain. Germline CDR1 and CDR2: MDHEN and SYDVKM. V lost 6 bases to trimming and J lost 4 bases, with 7 bases between them. CDR3 length equals 12 residues. The CDR3 loop reads CASSQSGNTIYF. CDR3 bases: TGTGCCAGCAGCCAGTCCGGAAACACCATATATTTT.

This clone appeared once. The rearrangement links TRBV7-8 to TRBJ2-2; 9 nucleotides match TRBD2. The CDR3 contains 17 residues. J gave up 5 bases and V 8 bases, and 15 bases lay outside the gene matches. The germline CDR1 and CDR2 sequences are SGHVS and FQNEAQ. The CDR3 nucleotides read TGTGCCAGCCGCGCCGCCTGGCTAGCGGGGACGACCGGGGAGCTGTTTTTT. Protein: CASRAAWLAGTTGELFF.

The V gene is TRBV10-1, the J gene TRBJ1-1, with 10 bases matching TRBD1. This CDR3 contains 15 residues. Germline CDR1 WNHNN, CDR2 SYGVQD (reference sequence). V was clipped by 7 bases and J by 1 base; unmatched bases: 6. The CDR3 region has the DNA TGCGCCAGCACCCCGGGACAGGGGAGGAACACTGAAGCTTTCTTT. As protein: CASTPGQGRNTEAFF.

The chain joins TRBV9 to TRBJ1-6; D call uncertain. This CDR3 spans 13 amino acids. Per the germline V gene, CDR1 is SGDLS and CDR2 is YYNGEE. V lost 4 bases, J lost 5 bases, and 7 bases lay in between. The CDR3 loop reads CASSPDNNSPLHF. The DNA of the CDR3 is TGTGCCAGCAGCCCAGACAATAATTCACCCCTCCACTTT.

The CDR3 DNA follows: TGTGCCAGCAGCGTAGGGGCCGATAGCAATCAGCCCCAGCATTTT. Protein: CASSVGADSNQPQHF. J is TRBJ1-5 and V is TRBV9; unclear D gene. V was cut by 0 bases and J by 0 bases, with 7 bases left in between. This CDR3 region has 15 residues. CDR1 is SGDLS, CDR2 YYNGEE, per germline.

CDR3 nucleotides: TGTGCCAGCAGCACGAGACTAGCGGGAAGCTCCTACGAGCAGTACTTC. This encodes CASSTRLAGSSYEQYF. This chain uses TRBV7-2 with TRBJ2-7; 11 bases align to TRBD2. Germline lookup yields CDR1 SGHTA and CDR2 FQGNSA. V lost 5 bases, J lost 0 bases, and 6 bases stayed unmatched. CDR3 length: 16 residues.